A selection of T cell receptor beta chains follows, all from one sample in a study of cytomegalovirus exposure and HLA in healthy donors. Here immunoSEQ multiplex PCR was the method, and the copy in TCRdb shows in-frame clones only, minus some. The sample has 40,000 to 55,000 clones; roughly 81% are singletons. Sequencing was done on a sample of PBMCs. The source of these receptors is a woman aged 40 to 49 in good health and CMV-seropositive. The CDR3 runs from the conserved cysteine through the conserved F or W. Each record gives: J gene, clone size, D gene, V gene, CDR3 DNA, CDR3 protein. A D gene is named only where the DNA matches it firmly. The size of a clone is reported for some rows only, either as once, few or many, or as a class for expanded clones.

TRBJ2-2,.,TRBD1,TRBV5-1,TGCGCCAGCAGCTTGGGGGGCCGACAGGGGTCGAACACCGGGGAGCTGTTTTTT,CASSLGGRQGSNTGELFF
TRBJ1-1,once,TRBD1,TRBV11-3,TGTGCCAGCAGCTCTCCCGGGACAGCGTTACACACTGAAGCTTTCTTT,CASSSPGTALHTEAFF
TRBJ2-3,.,.,TRBV4-1,TGCGCCAGCAGCCCCCAGGACGGGGGACCTAGCACAGATACGCAGTATTTT,CASSPQDGGPSTDTQYF
TRBJ1-5,few,.,TRBV5-4,TGTGCCAGCAGCTCCTGGGGCGGGGGGTCCAATCAGCCCCAGCATTTT,CASSSWGGGSNQPQHF
TRBJ2-3,.,TRBD2,TRBV7-2,TGTGCCAGCAGCCCTAGGACTAGCGGGGGCCCAGATACGCAGTATTTT,CASSPRTSGGPDTQYF
TRBJ2-7,few,.,TRBV6-5,TGTGCCAGCAGTTCCTGGGCGGGGAGCTACGAGCAGTACTTC,CASSSWAGSYEQYF
TRBJ2-7,.,TRBD1,TRBV6-1,TGTGCCAGCAGTGCAGGGACAGGGTACGAGCAGTACTTC,CASSAGTGYEQYF
TRBJ1-1,.,.,TRBV19,TGTGCCAGTAGTATTCGGCGGGAATCGACTGAAGCTTTCTTT,CASSIRRESTEAFF
TRBJ1-6,once,TRBD1,TRBV5-3,TGTGCCAGAAGCTTGGCCCCTCCTTTTGGAGGGGGCCTGGGTAATTCACCCCTCCACTTT,CARSLAPPFGGGLGNSPLHF
TRBJ1-3,.,.,TRBV7-9,TGTGCCAGCAGCTTAATAGTGGTGGGGCCCACCATATATTTT,CASSLIVVGPTIYF
TRBJ2-5,.,.,TRBV18,TGTGCCAGCTCACCTCTTTCCGGGGAGACCCAGTACTTC,CASSPLSGETQYF
TRBJ2-2,.,.,TRBV7-2,TGTGCCAGCAGACCCCCGTTTGGGAGAGCCACCGGGGAGCTGTTTTTT,CASRPPFGRATGELFF
TRBJ2-7,.,TRBD1,TRBV10-2,TGCGCCGCCAGTGCGGGACAGGGCTACGAGCAGTACTTC,CAASAGQGYEQYF
TRBJ2-1,.,.,TRBV11-3,TGTGCCAGCAGCTTGGACTCGGGGGAGCAGTTCTTC,CASSLDSGEQFF
TRBJ1-6,.,.,TRBV9,TGTGCCAGCAGCTCTCAGACAGCAGAAAATTCACCCCTCCACTTT,CASSSQTAENSPLHF
TRBJ1-5,once,.,TRBV29-1,TGCAGCGTTGGGGCTAGCAATCAGCCCCAGCATTTT,CSVGASNQPQHF
TRBJ1-5,.,TRBD1,TRBV30,TGTGCCTGGAGGGGGGAGGGACAGGGGCGGCAGCCCCAGCATTTT,CAWRGEGQGRQPQHF
TRBJ1-6,.,TRBD1,TRBV25-1,TGTGCCAGCAGTGAAGAAGGGACAGGGTATAATTCACCCCTCCACTTT,CASSEEGTGYNSPLHF
TRBJ2-5,.,.,TRBV29-1,TGCAGCTCCCGGGGTAGCGGCCAAGAGACCCAGTACTTC,CSSRGSGQETQYF
TRBJ2-1,.,TRBD2,TRBV10-3,TGTGCCATCAGTGAACTAGCGGGGGGTACGAATGAGCAGTTCTTC,CAISELAGGTNEQFF
TRBJ1-2,.,.,TRBV4-2,TGTGCCAGCAGCCAAGGGTCCGCGACTGAGTATGGCTACACCTTC,CASSQGSATEYGYTF
TRBJ1-2,.,.,TRBV16,TGTGCCAGCAGCCGTTCGGACAGCCTCTATGGCTACACCTTC,CASSRSDSLYGYTF
TRBJ2-3,.,.,TRBV5-4,TGTGCCAGCGGACGAGGGGGATTCACAGATACGCAGTATTTT,CASGRGGFTDTQYF
TRBJ1-5,.,TRBD1,TRBV6-1,TGTGCCAGCAGGCCCCCGACAGGGCAACAGCCCCAGCATTTT,CASRPPTGQQPQHF
TRBJ1-1,few,.,TRBV10-2,TGCGCCAGCAGTGACAGGGGAGTAACTGAAGCTTTCTTT,CASSDRGVTEAFF
TRBJ1-2,.,.,TRBV5-1,TGCGCCAGCAGCGTCACGGGGGATGGCTACACCTTC,CASSVTGDGYTF